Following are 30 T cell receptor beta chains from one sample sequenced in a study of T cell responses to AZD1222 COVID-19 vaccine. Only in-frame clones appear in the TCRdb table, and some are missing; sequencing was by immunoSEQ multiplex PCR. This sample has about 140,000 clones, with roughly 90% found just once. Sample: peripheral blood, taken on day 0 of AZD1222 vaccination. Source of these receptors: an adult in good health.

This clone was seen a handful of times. The DNA of the CDR3 is TGTGCCAGCAGCCAAGGAGGGACGCCGTTATTGTACGAGCAGTACTTC. It translates to CASSQGGTPLLYEQYF. The V and J genes are TRBV3-1 (or the pseudogene TRBV3-2) and TRBJ2-7; D is perhaps TRBD1 or TRBD2 (5 bases each). CDR1 is LGHDT, CDR2 YNNKEL, per germline (reference sequence). This CDR3 has 16 residues. Trimming pared 1 base from V and 4 bases from J, leaving 17 bases between.

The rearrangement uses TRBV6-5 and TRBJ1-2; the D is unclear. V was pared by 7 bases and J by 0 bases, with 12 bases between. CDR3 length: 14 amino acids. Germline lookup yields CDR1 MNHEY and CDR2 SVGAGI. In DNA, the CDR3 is TGTGCCAGCACCACCAATCCCCCTAACTATGGCTACACCTTC. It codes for CASTTNPPNYGYTF.

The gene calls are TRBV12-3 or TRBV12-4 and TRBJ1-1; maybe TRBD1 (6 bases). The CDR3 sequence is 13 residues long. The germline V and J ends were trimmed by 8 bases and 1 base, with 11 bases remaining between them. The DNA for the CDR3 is TGTGCCAGCCAAGGACAGTCGAACACTGAAGCTTTCTTT. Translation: CASQGQSNTEAFF.

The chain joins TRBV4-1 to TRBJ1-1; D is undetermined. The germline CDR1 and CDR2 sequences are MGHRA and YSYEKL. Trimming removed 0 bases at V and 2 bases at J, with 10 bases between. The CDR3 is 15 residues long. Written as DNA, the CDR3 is TGCGCCAGCAGCCAAGAAGCGTCAGAAAACACTGAAGCTTTCTTT. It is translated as CASSQEASENTEAFF.

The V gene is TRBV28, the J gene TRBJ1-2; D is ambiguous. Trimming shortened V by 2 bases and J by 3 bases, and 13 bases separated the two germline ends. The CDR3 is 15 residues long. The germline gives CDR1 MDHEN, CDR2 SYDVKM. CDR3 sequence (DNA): TGTGCCAGCAGTTTAGACCCCCAGGAAGACTATGGCTACACCTTC. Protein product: CASSLDPQEDYGYTF.

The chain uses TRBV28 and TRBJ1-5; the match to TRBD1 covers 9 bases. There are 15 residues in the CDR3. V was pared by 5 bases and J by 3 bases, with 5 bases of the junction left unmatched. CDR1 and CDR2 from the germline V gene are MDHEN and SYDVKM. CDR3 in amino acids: CASSGGQGHNQPQHF. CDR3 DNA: TGTGCCAGCAGTGGGGGACAGGGCCACAATCAGCCCCAGCATTTT.

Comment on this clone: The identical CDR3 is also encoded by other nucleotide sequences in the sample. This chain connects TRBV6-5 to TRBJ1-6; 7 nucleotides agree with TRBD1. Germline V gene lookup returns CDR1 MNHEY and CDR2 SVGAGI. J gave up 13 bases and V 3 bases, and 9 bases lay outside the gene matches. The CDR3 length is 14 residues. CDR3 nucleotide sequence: TGTGCCAGCAGTTATCGGACAGGTGAATCTCCCCTCCACTTT. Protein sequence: CASSYRTGESPLHF.

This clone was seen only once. The CDR3 DNA reads as TGCGCCAGCAGCCAGAATCCGGGACAGCTCTATGGCTACACCTTC. Translation: CASSQNPGQLYGYTF. The V and J genes are TRBV4-1 and TRBJ1-2; 7 positions match TRBD1. Germline loops: CDR1 MGHRA, CDR2 YSYEKL. The CDR3 has 15 residues. With V trimmed by 3 bases and J by 4 bases, 8 bases remained unmatched.

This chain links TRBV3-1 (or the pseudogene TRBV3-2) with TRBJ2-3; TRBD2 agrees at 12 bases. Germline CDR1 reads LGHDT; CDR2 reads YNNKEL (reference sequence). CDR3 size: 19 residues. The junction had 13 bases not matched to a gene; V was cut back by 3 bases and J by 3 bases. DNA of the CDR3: TGTGCCAGCAGCCACCTTCCCCGACTAGCGGGAGTTAGAACAGATACGCAGTATTTT. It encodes CASSHLPRLAGVRTDTQYF.

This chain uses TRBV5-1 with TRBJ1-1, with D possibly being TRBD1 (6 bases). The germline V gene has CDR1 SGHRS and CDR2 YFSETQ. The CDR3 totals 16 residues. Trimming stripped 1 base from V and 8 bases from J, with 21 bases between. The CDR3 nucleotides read TGCGCCAGCAGCTTGCTGGACATTTCGTCGGGGGGCGAAGCTTTCTTT. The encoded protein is CASSLLDISSGGEAFF.

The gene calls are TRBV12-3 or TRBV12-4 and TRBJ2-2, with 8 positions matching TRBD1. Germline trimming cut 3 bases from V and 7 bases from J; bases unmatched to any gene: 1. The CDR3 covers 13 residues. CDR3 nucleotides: TGTGCCAGCAGTTTTACAGGGGGCGGGGAGCTGTTTTTT. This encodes CASSFTGGGELFF.

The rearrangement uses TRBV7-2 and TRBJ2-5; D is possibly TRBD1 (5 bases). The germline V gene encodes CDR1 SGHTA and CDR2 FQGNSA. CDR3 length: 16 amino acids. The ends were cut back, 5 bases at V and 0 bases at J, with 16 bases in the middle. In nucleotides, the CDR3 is TGTGCCAGCAGCCTTCGGAGTGGACACTACCAAGAGACCCAGTACTTC. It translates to CASSLRSGHYQETQYF.

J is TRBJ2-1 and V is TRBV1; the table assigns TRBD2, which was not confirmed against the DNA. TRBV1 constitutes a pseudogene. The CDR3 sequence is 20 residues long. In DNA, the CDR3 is TGCACCAGCAGCCAAGAGCAGGTAGCGGGAGCCATTCGCTCCTACAATGAGCAGTTCTTC. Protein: CTSSQEQVAGAIRSYNEQFF.

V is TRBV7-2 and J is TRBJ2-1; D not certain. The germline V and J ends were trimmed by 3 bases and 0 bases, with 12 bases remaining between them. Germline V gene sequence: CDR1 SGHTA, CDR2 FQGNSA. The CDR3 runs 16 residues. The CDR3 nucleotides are TGTGCCAGCAGCTTTAAACTTGCTAGCTCCTACAATGAGCAGTTCTTC. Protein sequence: CASSFKLASSYNEQFF.

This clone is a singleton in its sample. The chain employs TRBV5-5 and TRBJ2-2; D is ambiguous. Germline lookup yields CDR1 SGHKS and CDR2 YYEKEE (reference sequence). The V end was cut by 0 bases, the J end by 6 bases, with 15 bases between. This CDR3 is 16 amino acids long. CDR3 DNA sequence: TGTGCCAGCAGCTTGGCCGGAACCCAACGCGCCGGGGAGCTGTTTTTT. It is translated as CASSLAGTQRAGELFF. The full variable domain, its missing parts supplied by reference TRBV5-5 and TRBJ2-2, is DAGVTQSPTHLIKTRGQQVTLRCSPISGHKSVSWYQQVLGQGPQFIFQYYEKEERGRGNFPDRFSARQFPNYSSELNVNALLLGDSALYLCASSLAGTQRAGELFFGEGSRLTVL.

The CDR3 loop reads CAIRGRTSGNTIYF. The CDR3 DNA follows: TGTGCCATCAGGGGACGGACCTCTGGAAACACCATATATTTT. The chain has TRBV10-3 and TRBJ1-3; perhaps TRBD1 as D (5 bases). The CDR3 runs 14 residues. Germline loops: CDR1 ENHRY, CDR2 SYGVKD. V was shortened by 6 bases and J by 0 bases, with 9 bases between the two germline ends.

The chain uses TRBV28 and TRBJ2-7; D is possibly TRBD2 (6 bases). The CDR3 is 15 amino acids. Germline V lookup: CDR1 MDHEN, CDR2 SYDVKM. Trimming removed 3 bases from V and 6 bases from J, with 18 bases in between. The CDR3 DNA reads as TGTGCCAGCAGTTTCGCTTTGGGGGGAGTCGTCGAGCAGTACTTC. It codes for CASSFALGGVVEQYF.

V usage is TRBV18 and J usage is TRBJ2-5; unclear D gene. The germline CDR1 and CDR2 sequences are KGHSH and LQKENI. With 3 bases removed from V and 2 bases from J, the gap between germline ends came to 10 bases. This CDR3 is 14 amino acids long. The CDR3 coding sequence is TGTGCCAGCTCACCTTGGGAAGTACAAGAGACCCAGTACTTC. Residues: CASSPWEVQETQYF.

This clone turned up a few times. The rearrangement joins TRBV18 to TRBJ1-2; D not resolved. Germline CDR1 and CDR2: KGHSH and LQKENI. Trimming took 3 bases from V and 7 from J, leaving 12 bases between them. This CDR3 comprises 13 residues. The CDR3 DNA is TGTGCCAGCTCACCCGGGAGCTATGGTGGCTACACCTTC. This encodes CASSPGSYGGYTF.

The chain's CDR3 is CASRGTSGPYEQYF. Written as DNA, the CDR3 is TGTGCCAGCAGGGGGACTAGCGGTCCCTACGAGCAGTACTTC. The chain joins TRBV25-1 to TRBJ2-7; TRBD2 matches 11 bases. V lost 6 bases to trimming and J lost 2 bases; unmatched junction nucleotides: 3. The CDR3 sequence is 14 residues long. CDR1 is MGHDK, CDR2 SYGVNS, per germline.

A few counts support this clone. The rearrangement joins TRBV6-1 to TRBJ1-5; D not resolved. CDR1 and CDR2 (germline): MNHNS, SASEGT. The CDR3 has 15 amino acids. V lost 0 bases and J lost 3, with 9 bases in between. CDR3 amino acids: CASSEANGFNQPQHF. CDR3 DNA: TGTGCCAGCAGTGAAGCAAATGGCTTCAATCAGCCCCAGCATTTT.

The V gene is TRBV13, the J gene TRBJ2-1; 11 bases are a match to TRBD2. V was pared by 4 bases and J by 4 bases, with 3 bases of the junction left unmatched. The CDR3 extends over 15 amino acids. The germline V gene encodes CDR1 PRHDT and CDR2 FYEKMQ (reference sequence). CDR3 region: CASSSSGGPYNEQFF. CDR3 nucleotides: TGTGCCAGCAGCTCTAGCGGGGGGCCATACAATGAGCAGTTCTTC.

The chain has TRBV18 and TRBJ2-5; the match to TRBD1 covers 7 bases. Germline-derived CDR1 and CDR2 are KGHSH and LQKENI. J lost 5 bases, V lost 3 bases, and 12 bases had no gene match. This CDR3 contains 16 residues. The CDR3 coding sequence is TGTGCCAGCTCACCTAACAGGCGACAGGGAGAGGAGACCCAGTACTTC. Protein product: CASSPNRRQGEETQYF. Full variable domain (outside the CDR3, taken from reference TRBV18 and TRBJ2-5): NAGVMQNPRHLVRRRGQEARLRCSPMKGHSHVYWYRQLPEEGLKFMVYLQKENIIDESGMPKERFSAEFPKEGPSILRIQQVVRGDSAAYFCASSPNRRQGEETQYFGPGTRLLVL.

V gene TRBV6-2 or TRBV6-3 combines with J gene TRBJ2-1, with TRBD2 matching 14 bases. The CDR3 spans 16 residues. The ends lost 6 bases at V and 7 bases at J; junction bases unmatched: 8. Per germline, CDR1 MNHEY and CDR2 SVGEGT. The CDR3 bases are TGTGCCAGCAGCCCTCCGGGACTAGCGGGAGTAAATGAGCAGTTCTTC. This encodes CASSPPGLAGVNEQFF.

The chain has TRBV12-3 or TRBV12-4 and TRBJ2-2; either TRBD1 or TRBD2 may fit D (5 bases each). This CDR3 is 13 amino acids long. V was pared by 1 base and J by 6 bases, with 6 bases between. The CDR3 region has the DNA TGTGCCAGCAGTTTAGGAGGGGCCGGGGAGCTGTTTTTT. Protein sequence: CASSLGGAGELFF.

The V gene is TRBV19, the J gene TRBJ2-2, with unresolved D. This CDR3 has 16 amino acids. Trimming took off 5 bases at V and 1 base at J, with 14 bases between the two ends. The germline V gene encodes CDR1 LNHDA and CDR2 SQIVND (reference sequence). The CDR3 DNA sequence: TGTGCCAGTAGTCTAAGACCGGGCCTGAACACCGGGGAGCTGTTTTTT. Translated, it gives CASSLRPGLNTGELFF.

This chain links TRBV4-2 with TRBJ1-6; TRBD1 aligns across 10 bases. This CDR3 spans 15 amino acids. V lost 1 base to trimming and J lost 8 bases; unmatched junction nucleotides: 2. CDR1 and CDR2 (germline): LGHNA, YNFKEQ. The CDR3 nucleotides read TGTGCCAGCAGCCAAGCGACAGGGGGCGATTCACCCCTCCACTTT. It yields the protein CASSQATGGDSPLHF.

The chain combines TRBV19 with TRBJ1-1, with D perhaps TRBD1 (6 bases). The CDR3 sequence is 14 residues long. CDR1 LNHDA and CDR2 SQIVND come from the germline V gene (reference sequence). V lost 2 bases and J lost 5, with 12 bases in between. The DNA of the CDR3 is TGTGCCAGTAGTATATCCGGGGGCGAGACTGAAGCTTTCTTT. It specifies CASSISGGETEAFF. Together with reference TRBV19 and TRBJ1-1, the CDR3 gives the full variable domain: DGGITQSPKYLFRKEGQNVTLSCEQNLNHDAMYWYRQDPGQGLRLIYYSQIVNDFQKGDIAEGYSVSREKKESFPLTVTSAQKNPTAFYLCASSISGGETEAFFGQGTRLTVV.

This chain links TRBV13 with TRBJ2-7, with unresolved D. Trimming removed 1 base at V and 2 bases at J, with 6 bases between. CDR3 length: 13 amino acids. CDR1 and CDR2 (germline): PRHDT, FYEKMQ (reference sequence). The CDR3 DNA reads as TGTGCCAGCAGCTTAGCCAGCCCCTACGAGCAGTACTTC. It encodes CASSLASPYEQYF. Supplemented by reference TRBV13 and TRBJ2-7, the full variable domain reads AAGVIQSPRHLIKEKRETATLKCYPIPRHDTVYWYQQGPGQDPQFLISFYEKMQSDKGSIPDRFSAQQFSDYHSELNMSSLELGDSALYFCASSLASPYEQYFGPGTRLTVT.

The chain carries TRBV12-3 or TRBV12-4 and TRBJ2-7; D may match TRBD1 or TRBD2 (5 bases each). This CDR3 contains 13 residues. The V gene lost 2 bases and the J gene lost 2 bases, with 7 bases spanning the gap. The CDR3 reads CASSLSGPYEQYF. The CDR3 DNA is TGTGCCAGCAGTTTATCGGGACCCTACGAGCAGTACTTC.